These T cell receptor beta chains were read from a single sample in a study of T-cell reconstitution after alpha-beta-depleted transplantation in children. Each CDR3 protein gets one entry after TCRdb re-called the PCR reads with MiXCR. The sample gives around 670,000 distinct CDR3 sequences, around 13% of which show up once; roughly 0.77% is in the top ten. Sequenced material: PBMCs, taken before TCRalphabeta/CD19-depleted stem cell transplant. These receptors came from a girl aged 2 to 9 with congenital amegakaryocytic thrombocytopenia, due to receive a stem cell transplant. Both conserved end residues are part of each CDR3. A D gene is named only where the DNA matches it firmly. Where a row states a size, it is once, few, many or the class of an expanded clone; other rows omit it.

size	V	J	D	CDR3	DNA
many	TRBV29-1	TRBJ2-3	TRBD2	CSVGGGSSTDTQYF	TGCAGCGTTGGGGGGGGGAGCAGCACAGATACGCAGTATTTT
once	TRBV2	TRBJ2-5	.	CASRANGGETQYF	TGTGCCAGCAGGGCGAATGGGGGAGAGACCCAGTACTTC
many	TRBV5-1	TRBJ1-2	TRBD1	CASSLVGDSNGYTF	TGCGCCAGCAGCTTGGTCGGGGACAGCAATGGCTACACCTTC
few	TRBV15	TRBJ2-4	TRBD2	CATSNPGLAGVAKNIQYF	TGTGCCACCAGCAACCCGGGACTAGCGGGAGTAGCCAAAAACATTCAGTACTTC
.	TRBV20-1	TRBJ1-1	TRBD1	CSAKDFGTVNTEAFF	TGCAGTGCCAAGGACTTCGGGACAGTGAACACTGAAGCTTTCTTT
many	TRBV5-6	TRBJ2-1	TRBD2	CASSLMTSGGKHNEQFF	TGTGCCAGCAGCCTAATGACTAGCGGGGGTAAACACAATGAGCAGTTCTTC
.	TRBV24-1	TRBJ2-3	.	CATSDPVADTQYF	TGTGCCACCAGTGATCCTGTAGCAGATACGCAGTATTTT
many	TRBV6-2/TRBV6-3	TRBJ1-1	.	CASGTAGGGISMNTEAFF	TGTGCCAGCGGAACTGCCGGAGGGGGGATATCAATGAACACTGAAGCTTTCTTT
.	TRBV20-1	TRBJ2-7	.	CSAGGGFEARHEQYF	TGCAGTGCTGGAGGTGGTTTCGAGGCGAGGCACGAGCAGTACTTC
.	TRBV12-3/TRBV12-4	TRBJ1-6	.	CASSFYQGSSPLHF	TGTGCCAGCAGTTTCTATCAGGGCTCTTCACCCCTCCACTTT
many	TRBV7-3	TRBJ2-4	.	CASSLSGGSTNIQYF	TGTGCCAGCAGCTTATCAGGCGGCAGTACAAACATTCAGTACTTC
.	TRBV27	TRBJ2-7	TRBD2	CASVGLAGGEGEQYF	TGTGCCAGCGTGGGACTAGCGGGAGGAGAGGGTGAGCAGTACTTC
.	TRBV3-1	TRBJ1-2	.	CASSQATAGVSGGYTF	TGTGCCAGCAGCCAGGCTACCGCAGGGGTGTCGGGTGGCTACACCTTC
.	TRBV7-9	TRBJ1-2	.	CASNRQDYGYTF	TGTGCCAGCAACCGACAGGACTATGGCTACACCTTC
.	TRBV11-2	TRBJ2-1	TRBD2	CASSPTPLAAYNEQFF	TGTGCCAGCAGCCCCACCCCACTAGCGGCTTACAATGAGCAGTTCTTC
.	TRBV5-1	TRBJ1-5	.	CASSSDTNQPQHF	TGCGCCAGCAGCTCCGACACCAATCAGCCCCAGCATTTT
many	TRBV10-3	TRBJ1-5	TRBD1	CAISGPGGNQPQHF	TGTGCCATCAGTGGACCAGGGGGGAATCAGCCCCAGCATTTT
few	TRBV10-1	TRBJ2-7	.	CASSDRGLNPYEQYF	TGCGCCAGCAGTGATCGGGGTTTGAACCCCTACGAGCAGTACTTC